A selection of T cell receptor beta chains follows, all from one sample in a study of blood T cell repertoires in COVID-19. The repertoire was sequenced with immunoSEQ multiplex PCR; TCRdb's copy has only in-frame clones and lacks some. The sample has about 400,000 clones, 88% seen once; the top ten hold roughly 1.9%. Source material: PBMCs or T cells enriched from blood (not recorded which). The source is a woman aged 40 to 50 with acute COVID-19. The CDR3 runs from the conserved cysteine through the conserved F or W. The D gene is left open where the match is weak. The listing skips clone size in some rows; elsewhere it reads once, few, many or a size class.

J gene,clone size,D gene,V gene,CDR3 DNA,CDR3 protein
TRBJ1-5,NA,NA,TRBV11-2,TGTGCCAGCAGCCCGACAAGCAATCAGCCCCAGCATTTT,CASSPTSNQPQHF
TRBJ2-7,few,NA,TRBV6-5,TGTGCCAGCACGACACCTCGCTCCTACGAGCAGTACTTC,CASTTPRSYEQYF
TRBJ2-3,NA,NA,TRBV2,TGTGCCAGCAGTGGCGGCCGGGGGTTAACCCGCGGCACAGATACGCAGTATTTT,CASSGGRGLTRGTDTQYF
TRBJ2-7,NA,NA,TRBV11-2,TGTGCCAGCAGCTTCGTGAGATCCCTCTACGAGCAGTACTTC,CASSFVRSLYEQYF
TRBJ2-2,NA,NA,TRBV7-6,TGTGCCAGCAGCTTAGCTAGCCGGCACGGGGAGCTGTTTTTT,CASSLASRHGELFF
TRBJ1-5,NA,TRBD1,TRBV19,TGTGCCAGTAGTAGGGGACAGGGGGTCATTCAGCCCCAGCATTTT,CASSRGQGVIQPQHF
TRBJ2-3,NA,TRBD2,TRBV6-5,TGTGCCAGCAGCGGACTAGCGGGGAGGGCAGATACGCAGTATTTT,CASSGLAGRADTQYF
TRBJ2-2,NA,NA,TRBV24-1,TGTGCCACCAGTGGGGGCGCCTTAGCCGGGGAGCTGTTTTTT,CATSGGALAGELFF
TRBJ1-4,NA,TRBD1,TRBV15,TGTGCCACCAGCGGACGGACAGGCGGGAATGAAAAACTGTTTTTT,CATSGRTGGNEKLFF
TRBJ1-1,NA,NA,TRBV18,TGTGCCAGCTCACCAGTGGAGGGTGAAGCTTTCTTT,CASSPVEGEAFF
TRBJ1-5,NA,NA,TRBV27,TGTGCCAGCAGTTTAGGGGGGTTCGGGCAGCCCCAGCATTTT,CASSLGGFGQPQHF
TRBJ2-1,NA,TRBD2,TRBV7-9,TGTGCCAGCAGCTCGGCTAGCGGGGGGTACAATGAGCAGTTCTTC,CASSSASGGYNEQFF
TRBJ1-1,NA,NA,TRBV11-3,TGTGCCAGCAGCTTAAGCGGCGGGCTGGGCACTGAAGCTTTCTTT,CASSLSGGLGTEAFF
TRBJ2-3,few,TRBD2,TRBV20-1,TGCAGTGCTAGTGCGGCTAGCGGGGGAACAGATACGCAGTATTTT,CSASAASGGTDTQYF
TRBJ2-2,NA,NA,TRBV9,TGTGCCAGCAGCGTGGTTCTAGAAACCGGGGAGCTGTTTTTT,CASSVVLETGELFF
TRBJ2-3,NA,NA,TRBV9,TGTGCCAGCAGCGGGGGGCCGCGTGATACGCAGTATTTT,CASSGGPRDTQYF
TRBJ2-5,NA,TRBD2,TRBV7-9,TGTGCCAGCAGCATTCAACTAGCGGGGACCCAAGAGACCCAGTACTTC,CASSIQLAGTQETQYF
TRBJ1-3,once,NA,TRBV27,TGTGCCAGCAGGACGGGGGCTGGAAACACCATATATTTT,CASRTGAGNTIYF
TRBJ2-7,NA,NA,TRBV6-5,TGTGCCAGCACCCTACTCGCAGGGAACTCCTACGAGCAGTACTTC,CASTLLAGNSYEQYF
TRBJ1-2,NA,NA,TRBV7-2,TGTGCCAGCAGCTTCAGAGGGACACCTATTTTAGCTAACTATGGCTACACCTTC,CASSFRGTPILANYGYTF
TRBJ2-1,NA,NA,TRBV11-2,TGTGCCAGCAGCTTAGATCAGGGCAGGAGCTCCTACAATGAGCAGTTCTTC,CASSLDQGRSSYNEQFF
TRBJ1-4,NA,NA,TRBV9,TGTGCCAGCAGCGCGAATGCCATGGGCAAGTTTGAAAAACTGTTTTTT,CASSANAMGKFEKLFF
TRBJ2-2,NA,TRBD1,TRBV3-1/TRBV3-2,TGTGCCAGCAGCCTCTCGGACAGGGGAACCGGGGAGCTGTTTTTT,CASSLSDRGTGELFF
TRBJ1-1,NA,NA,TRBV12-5,TGTGCTAGTGGTTTCACAGTTGAGTCGGCTTTCTTT,CASGFTVESAFF
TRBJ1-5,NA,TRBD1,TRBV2,TGTGCCAGCAGCGGGACAGATACTTTGCTCACCTATAGCAATCAGCCCCAGCATTTT,CASSGTDTLLTYSNQPQHF
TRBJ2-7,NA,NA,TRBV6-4,TGTGCCAGCAGGACAGCCCAGGCGAAGGGGTTTTACGAGCAGTACTTC,CASRTAQAKGFYEQYF
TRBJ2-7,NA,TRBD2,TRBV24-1,TGTGCCACCAGTGACCCCCGGGGGGACTCCTACGAGCAGTACTTC,CATSDPRGDSYEQYF
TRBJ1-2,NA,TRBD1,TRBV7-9,TGTGCCAGCAGCTCGATTCCGGGACAGGGGCCTAACTATGGCTACACCTTC,CASSSIPGQGPNYGYTF
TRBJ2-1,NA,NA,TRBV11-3,TGTGCCAGCAGCTTAGGAGGAGACAATGAGCAGTTCTTC,CASSLGGDNEQFF
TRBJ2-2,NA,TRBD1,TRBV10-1,TGCGCCAGCAGTGGGGACAGGCAGTCGAACACCGGGGAGCTGTTTTTT,CASSGDRQSNTGELFF
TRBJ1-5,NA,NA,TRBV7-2,TGTGCCAGCAGCTTAGCAAATGACAGGTTTCAGCCCCAGCATTTT,CASSLANDRFQPQHF
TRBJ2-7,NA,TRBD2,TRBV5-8,TGTGCCAGCAGCTCCCGGGGGGACTACGAGCAGTACTTC,CASSSRGDYEQYF
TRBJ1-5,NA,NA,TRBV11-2,TGTGCCAGCAGCTTAGAGCTAAGTCAGCCCCAGCATTTT,CASSLELSQPQHF
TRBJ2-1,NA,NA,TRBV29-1,TGCAGCGGGTACAGGGGGGGCCACAATGAGCAGTTCTTC,CSGYRGGHNEQFF
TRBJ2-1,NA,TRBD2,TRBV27,TGTGCCAGCAGTTCCACTAGCGGGGGGTATAACAATGAGCAGTTCTTC,CASSSTSGGYNNEQFF
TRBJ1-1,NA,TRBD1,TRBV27,TGTGCCAGCAGTGCCCGAGGACAGGGGGCCACTGAAGCTTTCTTT,CASSARGQGATEAFF
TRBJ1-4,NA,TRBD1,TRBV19,TGTGCCAGTAGTAAAAGACAGGGAGGTGAAAAACTGTTTTTT,CASSKRQGGEKLFF
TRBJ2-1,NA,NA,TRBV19,TGTGCCAGTAGTTTAGTGGGGGGAACCTACAATGAGCAGTTCTTC,CASSLVGGTYNEQFF
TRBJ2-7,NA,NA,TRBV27,TGTGCCAGCACTGGGGGCACCTACGAGCAGTACTTC,CASTGGTYEQYF
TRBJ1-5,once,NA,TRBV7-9,TGTGCCAGCAGCTTAGATAAAAGCAGCAATCAGCCCCAGCATTTT,CASSLDKSSNQPQHF
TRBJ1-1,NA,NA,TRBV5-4,TGTGCCAGCAGCTTGAGAGGTGGGAACACTGAAGCTTTCTTT,CASSLRGGNTEAFF
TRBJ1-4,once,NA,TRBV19,TGTGCCAGTAGTATCTCTTGGAGGGTTGAAAAACTGTTTTTT,CASSISWRVEKLFF
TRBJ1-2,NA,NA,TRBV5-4,TGTGCCAGCAGCTTGGCCGGGGATGGCTATGGCTACACCTTC,CASSLAGDGYGYTF
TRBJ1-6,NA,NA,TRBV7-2,TGTGCCAGCAGCTTAGTAGTTACCAAATATAATTCACCCCTCCACTTT,CASSLVVTKYNSPLHF
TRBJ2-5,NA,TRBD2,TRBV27,TGTGCCAGCAGTCCCGGGACTAGCGGGGGGCCCCACCAAGAGACCCAGTACTTC,CASSPGTSGGPHQETQYF
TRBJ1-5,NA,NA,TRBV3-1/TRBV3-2,TGTGCCAGCAGCCAAGAACTACCTGTTTTTGGAGGGTATAGCAATCAGCCCCAGCATTTT,CASSQELPVFGGYSNQPQHF
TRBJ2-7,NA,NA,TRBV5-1,TGCGCCAGCAGCTTTGACGGGAGCTCCTACGAGCAGTACTTC,CASSFDGSSYEQYF
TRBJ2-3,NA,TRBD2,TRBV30,TGTGCCTGGACTAGCGGGGGGGATACGCAGTATTTT,CAWTSGGDTQYF
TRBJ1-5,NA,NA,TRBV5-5,TGTGCCAGCAGCTTGGCCGTCAGTTCTTATCAGCCCCAGCATTTT,CASSLAVSSYQPQHF
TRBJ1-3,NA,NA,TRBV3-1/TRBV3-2,TGTGCCAGCAGCCAAGGGGGGGACGGCCGCCTCTTACCTGGAAACACCATATATTTT,CASSQGGDGRLLPGNTIYF
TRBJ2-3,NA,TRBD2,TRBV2,TGTGCCAGCAGGCTCGGACTAGCGGGGGGAGGTACAGATACGCAGTATTTT,CASRLGLAGGGTDTQYF
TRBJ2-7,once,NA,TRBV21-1,TGTGCCAGCAGCGGGCATCCGGACGGGGTTTCCTACGAGCAGTACTTC,CASSGHPDGVSYEQYF
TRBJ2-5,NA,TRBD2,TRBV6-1,TGTGCCAGCAGTGAAGCGCGGCCGGGGGGAAGGGAGACCCAGTACTTC,CASSEARPGGRETQYF
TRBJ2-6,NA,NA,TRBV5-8,TGTGCCAGCAGCCCGGACACTGGGGCCAACGTCCTGACTTTC,CASSPDTGANVLTF
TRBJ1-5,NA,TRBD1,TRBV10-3,TGTGCCACTGAGGACAGGCGTAGCAATCAGCCCCAGCATTTT,CATEDRRSNQPQHF